This T cell receptor beta chain was captured in a study of blood T cell repertoires in COVID-19. Study background: From T cells, B-cell-depleted T cells, or PBMCs came the material, which was cDNA or gDNA.

In the original analysis: From reference gene primer amplification, estimates of nucleated cell counts were derived. Assay: immunoSEQ multiplex PCR; the TCRdb copy retains only in-frame clones and omits some. V, J and clone size reflect that table, while D and trimming were determined from the DNA. The table shows around 390,000 clones, with around nine tenths occurring only once. The sample holds one count of this clone. Participants, about 18 to 89 years old, spanned around 25 US areas. The receptor comes from a woman aged 45-60 years who had recovered from COVID-19. The sample taken for sequencing was PBMCs or T cells enriched from blood (not recorded which).

CDR3 region: CASRGELNEKLFF. The CDR3 DNA follows: TGTGCCAGCAGAGGGGAACTTAATGAAAAACTGTTTTTT. This rearrangement joins TRBV2 to TRBJ1-4, with D perhaps TRBD1 (5 bases). Germline CDR1 and CDR2: SNHLY and FYNNEI. V was cut by 6 bases and J by 4 bases, with 9 bases left in between. This CDR3 contains 13 residues.